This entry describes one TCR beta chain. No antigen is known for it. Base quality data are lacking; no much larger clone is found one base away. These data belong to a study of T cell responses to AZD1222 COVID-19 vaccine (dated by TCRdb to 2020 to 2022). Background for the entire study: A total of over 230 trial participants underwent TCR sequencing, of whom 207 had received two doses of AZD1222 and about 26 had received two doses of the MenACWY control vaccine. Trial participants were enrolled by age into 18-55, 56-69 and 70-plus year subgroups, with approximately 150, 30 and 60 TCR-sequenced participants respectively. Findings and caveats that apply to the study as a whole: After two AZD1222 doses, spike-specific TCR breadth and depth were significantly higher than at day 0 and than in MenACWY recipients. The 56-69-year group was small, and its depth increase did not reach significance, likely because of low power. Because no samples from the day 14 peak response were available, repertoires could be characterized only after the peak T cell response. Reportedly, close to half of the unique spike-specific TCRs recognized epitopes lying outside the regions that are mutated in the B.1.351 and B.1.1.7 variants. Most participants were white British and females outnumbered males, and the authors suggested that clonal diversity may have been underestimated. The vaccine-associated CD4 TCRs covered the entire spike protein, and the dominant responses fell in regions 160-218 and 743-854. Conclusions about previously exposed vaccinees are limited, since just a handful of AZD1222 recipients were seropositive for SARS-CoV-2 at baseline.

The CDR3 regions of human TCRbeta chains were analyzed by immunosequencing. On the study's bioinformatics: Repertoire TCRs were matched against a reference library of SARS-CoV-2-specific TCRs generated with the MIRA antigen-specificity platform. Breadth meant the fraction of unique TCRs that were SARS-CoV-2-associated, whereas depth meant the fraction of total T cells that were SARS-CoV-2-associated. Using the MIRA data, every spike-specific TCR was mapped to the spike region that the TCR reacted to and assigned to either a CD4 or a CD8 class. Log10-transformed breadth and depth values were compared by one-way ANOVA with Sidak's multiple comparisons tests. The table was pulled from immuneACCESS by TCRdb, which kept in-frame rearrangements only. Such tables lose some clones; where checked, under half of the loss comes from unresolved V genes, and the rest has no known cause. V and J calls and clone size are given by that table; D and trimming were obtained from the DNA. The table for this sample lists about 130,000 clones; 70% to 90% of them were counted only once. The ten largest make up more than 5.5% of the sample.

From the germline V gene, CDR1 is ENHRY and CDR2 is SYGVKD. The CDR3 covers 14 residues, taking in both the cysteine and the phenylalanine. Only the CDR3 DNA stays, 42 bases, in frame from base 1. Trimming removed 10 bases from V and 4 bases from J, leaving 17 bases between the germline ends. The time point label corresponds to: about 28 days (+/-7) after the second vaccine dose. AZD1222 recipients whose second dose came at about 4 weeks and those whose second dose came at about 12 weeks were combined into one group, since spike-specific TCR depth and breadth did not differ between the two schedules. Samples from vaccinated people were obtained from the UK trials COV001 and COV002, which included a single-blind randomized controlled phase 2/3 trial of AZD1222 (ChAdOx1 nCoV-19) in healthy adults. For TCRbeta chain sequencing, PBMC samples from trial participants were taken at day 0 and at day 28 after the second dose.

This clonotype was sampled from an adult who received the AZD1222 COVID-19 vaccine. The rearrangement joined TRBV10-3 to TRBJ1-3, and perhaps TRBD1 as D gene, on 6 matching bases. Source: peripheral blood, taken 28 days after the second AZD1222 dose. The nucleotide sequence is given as TGTGCCACCCACTTGCGGGGGCCCGGAAACACCATATATTTT. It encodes CATHLRGPGNTIYF.